This T cell receptor (beta chain) derives from a study of T-cell reconstitution after alpha-beta-depleted transplantation in children. General observations from the study: T-cell counts and diversity at one year post-transplant came mainly from newly produced T cells. Some patients owed their high day-60 TCRbeta diversity to surviving recipient T cells and thymic progenitors. There were reportedly several hundred expanded graft clones from which alpha-beta T cells came about two months after transplant.

Unique molecular identifiers tagged the TCRbeta library. TCRdb processed the PCR reads anew with MiXCR; each CDR3 protein has one entry. Of around 500,000 distinct CDR3 sequences listed, roughly 23% are singletons. The length of the CDR3 is 15 residues. Trimming took off 2 bases at V and 9 bases at J, with 17 bases between the two ends. Germline assignment: CDR1 LNHNV and CDR2 YYDKDF (reference sequence). In its sample, this clonotype was seen a few times. The antigen remains unidentified. This TCR derives from a boy in the first two years of life who had a stem cell transplant for acute myeloid leukemia, so the T cells may come from the graft donor. The rearrangement joins TRBV15 to TRBJ2-1; D is uncertain. The material sequenced was PBMCs, mostly from graft donor cells, taken 360 days after TCRalphabeta/CD19-depleted stem cell transplant. CDR3 DNA sequence: TGTGCCACCAGCAGATCCCCCAAGTTCGGGTTTGAGCAGTTCTTC. Its translation: CATSRSPKFGFEQFF.